This T cell receptor beta chain was recovered during a study of cytomegalovirus exposure and HLA in healthy donors. The study, taken as a whole, reports: The authors enumerated 180 or so TCR beta chains as linked to cytomegalovirus. Previously analyzed data showed that most TCR beta V segments were productive at a frequency of about 87% or about 30%.

This clone was counted a few times. The antigen is not known. Both 60 Vbeta primers and 13 Jbeta primers went into the PCR. The assay was immunoSEQ multiplex PCR, and TCRdb's table has in-frame clones only and misses some. Of roughly 140,000 clones detected, 73% appear once; the ten largest clones hold under 15%. The study sampled nominally healthy donors, though unrecorded immune exposures were likely. This TCR derives from a human donor in good health. The sample taken for sequencing was PBMCs.

Here the CDR3 reads CSVHRSGRAFF. For the CDR3, the DNA is TGCAGCGTCCATCGGTCGGGGAGAGCTTTCTTT. The chain employs TRBV29-1 and TRBJ1-1; D call uncertain. Germline lookup yields CDR1 SQVTM and CDR2 ANQGSEA. Trimming took 6 bases from V and 10 from J, leaving 15 bases between them. The length of the CDR3 is 11 residues.